The 22 T cell receptor beta chains below come from one sample, sequenced in a study of T cell responses to AZD1222 COVID-19 vaccine. Assay: immunoSEQ multiplex PCR; the TCRdb copy retains only in-frame clones and omits some. The sample lists 57,000 or so clones, 65% to 80% occurring once. The sequencing here drew on peripheral blood, taken 28 days after the second AZD1222 dose. The receptors were sampled from an adult who received the AZD1222 COVID-19 vaccine.

The V and J genes are TRBV24-1 and TRBJ2-1; D is possibly TRBD1 or TRBD2 (6 bases each). CDR1 and CDR2 (germline): KGHDR, SFDVKD. V lost 6 bases and J 4 bases, leaving 18 bases between the germline ends. The length of the CDR3 is 16 residues. The CDR3, as DNA: TGTGCCACCAGTCCCCGAGGGGGAGGAGGTTACAATGAGCAGTTCTTC. This codes for CATSPRGGGGYNEQFF.

This chain connects TRBV9 to TRBJ2-2, with D tentatively TRBD1 (6 bases). This CDR3 comprises 14 residues. Looked up from germline, CDR1 is SGDLS and CDR2 is YYNGEE. Trimming cost V 4 bases and J 3 bases, with 10 bases left between them. The CDR3 loop is CASSPRQDTGELFF. CDR3 nucleotide sequence: TGTGCCAGCAGCCCCAGACAGGACACCGGGGAGCTGTTTTTT.

In this sample, this clone turned up a few times. The CDR3 protein is CASSGGAGGNNSPLHF. The CDR3 DNA is TGTGCCAGCAGTGGGGGTGCAGGGGGAAATAATTCACCCCTCCACTTT. The rearrangement uses TRBV2 and TRBJ1-6, with TRBD1 matching 7 bases. V shed 4 bases, J shed 5 bases, and the junction held 8 bases outside the gene matches. Per germline, CDR1 SNHLY and CDR2 FYNNEI. The CDR3 has 16 residues.

This chain uses TRBV7-2 with TRBJ1-6; D remains unclear. The CDR3 contains 13 residues. V was clipped by 5 bases and J by 8 bases, with 10 bases between them. Germline V gene lookup returns CDR1 SGHTA and CDR2 FQGNSA. The CDR3 spells CASSGQIDSPLHF. The CDR3 region has the DNA TGTGCCAGCAGCGGGCAGATTGATTCACCCCTCCACTTT.

The CDR3 coding sequence is TGCGCCAGCAGCACAGCGACAGGTACCTACGAGCAGTACTTC. Residues: CASSTATGTYEQYF. This chain joins TRBV5-1 and TRBJ2-7, with D possibly matching TRBD1 (6 bases). CDR1 SGHRS and CDR2 YFSETQ come from the germline V gene. This CDR3 has 14 amino acids. V was cut by 4 bases and J by 2 bases, with 13 bases left in between.

The rearrangement joins TRBV6-1 to TRBJ1-2; tentatively, D is TRBD1 (6 bases). This CDR3 is 14 amino acids long. Germline V lookup: CDR1 MNHNS, CDR2 SASEGT. Trimming removed 2 bases from V and 8 bases from J, with 15 bases in between. The DNA of the CDR3 is TGTGCCAGCAGTGAAACACGGGGGGCCGACGGCTACACCTTC. Its protein is CASSETRGADGYTF.

The CDR3 protein is CASSRDLTGNTEAFF. The CDR3 bases are TGTGCCAGTAGTCGGGACTTAACAGGGAACACTGAAGCTTTCTTT. The V and J genes are TRBV19 and TRBJ1-1; TRBD1 might be the D (5 bases). V was cut by 5 bases and J by 1 base, with 14 bases left in between. The CDR3 runs to 15 residues. Per germline, CDR1 LNHDA and CDR2 SQIVND (reference sequence).

The chain couples TRBV5-1 to TRBJ1-1; weak D call: TRBD1 (5 bases). V shed 1 base and J shed 4 bases, with 14 bases lying between them. Germline assignment: CDR1 SGHRS and CDR2 YFSETQ. The CDR3 has 15 residues. CDR3 amino acids: CASSLNTGGSTEAFF. DNA for the CDR3: TGCGCCAGCAGCTTGAACACCGGGGGATCCACTGAAGCTTTCTTT.

This clone has just a few counts. CDR3 residues: CASSWRVRGHEQFF. The CDR3 coding sequence is TGTGCCAGCAGTTGGCGGGTTCGGGGTCATGAGCAGTTCTTC. The chain uses TRBV6-5 and TRBJ2-1; a possible D gene is TRBD2 (5 bases). V was trimmed by 4 bases and J by 8 bases, leaving 15 bases between them. Germline V gives CDR1 MNHEY, CDR2 SVGAGI. The CDR3 covers 14 residues.

The genes are TRBV3-1 (or the pseudogene TRBV3-2) and TRBJ1-6, with D hard to call. V was shortened by 0 bases and J by 8 bases, with 5 bases between the two germline ends. In germline, CDR1 is LGHDT, CDR2 YNNKEL (reference sequence). CDR3 length: 13 amino acids. The CDR3 loop is CASSQDGDSPLHF. The CDR3, as DNA: TGTGCCAGCAGCCAAGATGGCGATTCACCCCTCCACTTT.

The V gene is TRBV5-4, the J gene TRBJ2-7; 7 bases line up with TRBD1. V lost 5 bases, J lost 2 bases, and 7 bases stayed unmatched. The CDR3 is 14 residues long. Germline CDR1 is SGHNT and CDR2 is YYREEE (reference sequence). Written as DNA, the CDR3 is TGTGCCAGCAGTCCGGGACAGAGTCCCTACGAGCAGTACTTC. Protein sequence: CASSPGQSPYEQYF.

The chain joins TRBV9 to TRBJ1-3, with D hard to call. Trimming removed 2 bases at V and 4 bases at J, with 22 bases between. The CDR3 is 18 amino acids. CDR1 SGDLS and CDR2 YYNGEE come from the germline V gene. CDR3 DNA: TGTGCCAGCAGCGTCCATTCTTCCTCCCGGGCCGGAGGAAACACCATATATTTT. Its translation is CASSVHSSSRAGGNTIYF.

This clone was recorded at least ten times. The rearrangement links TRBV27 to TRBJ1-5; no clear D. The CDR3 consists of 17 residues. Germline V gene data show CDR1 as MNHEY and CDR2 as SMNVEV (reference sequence). The V end lost 4 bases, the J end lost 0 bases, and 16 bases lay between the germline ends. As DNA, the CDR3 is TGTGCCAGCAGTTACCGAGGGCCCTTTCTTAGCAATCAGCCCCAGCATTTT. As protein: CASSYRGPFLSNQPQHF.

V usage is TRBV30 and J usage is TRBJ2-5; 8 nucleotides match TRBD2. Unmatched junction bases numbered 7, after V lost 3 bases and J lost 13 bases. Germline V CDR1 and CDR2: GTSNPN, SVGIG (reference sequence). The CDR3 has 11 residues. CDR3 protein: CAWSGGGPRYF. In DNA, the CDR3 is TGTGCCTGGAGCGGGGGGGGCCCCAGGTACTTC.

This clone was seen only a few times. The rearrangement joins TRBV19 to TRBJ1-1; D is unresolved. The V gene's germline CDR1 is LNHDA and CDR2 SQIVND (reference sequence). The CDR3 extends over 13 amino acids. Trimming took 5 bases from V and 0 from J, leaving 7 bases between them. The CDR3 region has the DNA TGTGCCAGTAGTCCCTCCATGAACACTGAAGCTTTCTTT. Translated, it gives CASSPSMNTEAFF.

The chain is built from TRBV11-2 and TRBJ1-1; D gene ambiguous. The CDR3 loop spans 13 amino acids. The V gene lost 0 bases and the J gene lost 1 base, with 3 bases spanning the gap. The germline gives CDR1 SGHAT, CDR2 FQNNGV. CDR3 residues: CASSLEPNTEAFF. CDR3 coding DNA: TGTGCCAGCAGCTTAGAACCGAACACTGAAGCTTTCTTT.

The chain employs TRBV4-1 and TRBJ1-1; 9 bases fit TRBD1. The CDR3 has 15 amino acids. Germline V gene lookup returns CDR1 MGHRA and CDR2 YSYEKL. Trimming removed 5 bases from V and 0 bases from J; junction bases left unmatched: 4. CDR3 protein: CASSAGQGLNTEAFF. The CDR3 nucleotides read TGCGCCAGCAGCGCAGGACAGGGGTTGAACACTGAAGCTTTCTTT.

The rearrangement uses TRBV27 and TRBJ2-3, with D possibly matching TRBD2 (6 bases). V was cut by 8 bases and J by 3 bases, with 21 bases left in between. Looked up from germline, CDR1 is MNHEY and CDR2 is SMNVEV (reference sequence). The CDR3 contains 16 residues. This CDR3 is CASWTAAGTWTDTQYF. The CDR3 DNA sequence: TGTGCCAGCTGGACGGCGGCGGGGACCTGGACAGATACGCAGTATTTT.

The V and J genes are TRBV7-9 and TRBJ2-7; D possibly uses TRBD1 or TRBD2 (5 bases each). The CDR3 sequence is 15 residues long. CDR1 SEHNR and CDR2 FQNEAQ come from the germline V gene (reference sequence). Trimming took 5 bases from V and 4 from J, leaving 18 bases between them. The CDR3 bases are TGTGCCAGCAGCCCGGCCGGGACGGTCCGTTACGAGCAGTACTTC. Protein: CASSPAGTVRYEQYF.

V is TRBV5-1 and J is TRBJ2-7; maybe TRBD2 (5 bases). Trimming took 4 bases from V and 2 from J, leaving 10 bases between them. Germline V gene lookup returns CDR1 SGHRS and CDR2 YFSETQ. This CDR3 comprises 13 residues. CDR3 sequence (DNA): TGCGCCAGCAGCCCAGCGGACGCCTACGAGCAGTACTTC. Residues: CASSPADAYEQYF.

The rearrangement uses TRBV19 and TRBJ1-5; 10 nucleotides match TRBD1. The CDR3 has 19 amino acids. The germline V gene encodes CDR1 LNHDA and CDR2 SQIVND (reference sequence). V was clipped by 5 bases and J by 6 bases; unmatched bases: 19. CDR3 residues: CASSSRVGLDRGRIQPQHF. The CDR3 DNA reads as TGTGCCAGTAGTTCGAGGGTGGGGCTCGACAGGGGGCGAATTCAGCCCCAGCATTTT. Filled out from reference TRBV19 and TRBJ1-5, the complete variable domain reads DGGITQSPKYLFRKEGQNVTLSCEQNLNHDAMYWYRQDPGQGLRLIYYSQIVNDFQKGDIAEGYSVSREKKESFPLTVTSAQKNPTAFYLCASSSRVGLDRGRIQPQHFGDGTRLSIL.

The rearrangement uses TRBV11-1 and TRBJ2-3; D gene unclear. V lost 6 bases and J lost 4, with 17 bases in between. This CDR3 has 15 residues. In germline, CDR1 is SGHAT, CDR2 FQDESV (reference sequence). CDR3 nucleotides: TGTGCCAGCAGTCTTAGGGTGTTTGGGCCAGATACGCAGTATTTT. Translating it yields CASSLRVFGPDTQYF.